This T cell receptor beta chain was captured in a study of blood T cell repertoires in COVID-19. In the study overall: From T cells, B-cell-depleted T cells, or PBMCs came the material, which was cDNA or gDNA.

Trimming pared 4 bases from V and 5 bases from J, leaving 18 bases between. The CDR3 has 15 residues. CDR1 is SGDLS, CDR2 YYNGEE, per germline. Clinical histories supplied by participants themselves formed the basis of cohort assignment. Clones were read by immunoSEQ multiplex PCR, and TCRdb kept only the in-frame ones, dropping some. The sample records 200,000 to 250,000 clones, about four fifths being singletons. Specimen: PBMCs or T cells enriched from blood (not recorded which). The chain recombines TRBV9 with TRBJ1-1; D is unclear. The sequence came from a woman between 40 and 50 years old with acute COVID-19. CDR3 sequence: CASSTPSDGGTEAFF. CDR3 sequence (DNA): TGTGCCAGCAGCACCCCGTCGGACGGAGGAACTGAAGCTTTCTTT. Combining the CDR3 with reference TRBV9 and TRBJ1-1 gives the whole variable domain DSGVTQTPKHLITATGQRVTLRCSPRSGDLSVYWYQQSLDQGLQFLIQYYNGEERAKGNILERFSAQQFPDLHSELNLSSLELGDSALYFCASSTPSDGGTEAFFGQGTRLTVV.